Shown below are 21 T cell receptor beta chains from a single sample sequenced in a study of blood T cell repertoires in COVID-19. TCRdb keeps only in-frame clones here, not all; method: immunoSEQ multiplex PCR. The profile covers about 300,000 clones, with just over 85% appearing a single time and approximately 4.1% taken by the ten largest. Sequencing was performed on PBMCs or T cells enriched from blood (not recorded which). These TCRs come from a young man who had recovered from COVID-19.

This chain links TRBV27 with TRBJ2-7, with 7 bases fitting TRBD1. This CDR3 comprises 14 residues. V lost 6 bases and J lost 2; bases outside the gene matches: 7. Germline lookup yields CDR1 MNHEY and CDR2 SMNVEV (reference sequence). CDR3 nucleotides: TGTGCCAGCAGCCTAGGGGGCGCTCCCTACGAGCAGTACTTC. Translating gives CASSLGGAPYEQYF.

This chain links TRBV29-1 with TRBJ1-2; D unresolved. CDR3 length: 11 amino acids. Germline CDR1 SQVTM, CDR2 ANQGSEA. Trimming removed 2 bases from V and 12 bases from J, with 13 bases in between. CDR3 protein: CSVESRSENTF. For the CDR3, the DNA is TGCAGCGTTGAATCCCGATCGGAGAACACCTTC. The full variable domain, with the rest looked up from reference TRBV29-1 and TRBJ1-2, is SAVISQKPSRDICQRGTSLTIQCQVDSQVTMMFWYRQQPGQSLTLIATANQGSEATYESGFVIDKFPISRPNLTFSTLTVSNMSPEDSSIYLCSVESRSENTFGSGTRLTVV.

The rearrangement uses TRBV27 and TRBJ2-3; TRBD1 is a possible D gene (6 bases). CDR1 is MNHEY and CDR2 is SMNVEV in the germline V gene (reference sequence). The V end was cut by 7 bases, the J end by 3 bases, with 17 bases between. There are 15 residues in the CDR3. The CDR3 nucleotides are TGTGCCAGCACTATACCGGGACATTATACAGATACGCAGTATTTT. Its translation: CASTIPGHYTDTQYF.

This clone has just one count. The chain uses TRBV28 and TRBJ2-7, with D perhaps matching TRBD2 (6 bases). Between the trimmed V and J ends, which lost 3 bases and 0 bases, there was a span of 9 bases. The germline V gene has CDR1 MDHEN and CDR2 SYDVKM. This CDR3 region has 14 residues. The CDR3 DNA sequence: TGTGCCAGCAGTTTCCGGGAGTCCTCCTACGAGCAGTACTTC. As protein: CASSFRESSYEQYF.

This chain's CDR3 is CASYKNPGSYNEKLFF. The CDR3 DNA reads as TGTGCCAGCTATAAGAACCCCGGGTCTTATAATGAAAAACTGTTTTTT. The gene calls are TRBV2 and TRBJ1-4; no definite D call. Germline V gives CDR1 SNHLY, CDR2 FYNNEI. This CDR3 is 16 amino acids long. V lost 8 bases, J lost 4 bases, and 20 bases lay in between.

Of note for this clone: The junction departs from germline at one end; a sequencing error may be responsible. The chain recombines TRBV5-1 with TRBJ1-4, with D unclear. The CDR3 loop spans 11 amino acids. Germline CDR1 and CDR2: SGHRS and YFSETQ. The CDR3 is CASSLGGITVF. The CDR3 DNA follows: TGCGCCAGCAGCTTGGGCGGCATAACGGTTTTT.

This rearrangement joins TRBV3-1 (or the pseudogene TRBV3-2) to TRBJ2-3; TRBD2 aligns across 7 bases. V lost 4 bases and J lost 0; bases outside the gene matches: 7. The V gene's germline CDR1 is LGHDT and CDR2 YNNKEL (reference sequence). The length of the CDR3 is 16 residues. The CDR3 sequence is CASSLTRGGSTDTQYF. The CDR3 region has the DNA TGTGCCAGCAGCCTAACCCGCGGGGGAAGCACAGATACGCAGTATTTT.

The genes are TRBV29-1 and TRBJ2-1; 13 nucleotides agree with TRBD2. The CDR3 is made up of 17 amino acids. Germline trimming cut 7 bases from V and 2 bases from J; bases unmatched to any gene: 11. Germline V gene lookup returns CDR1 SQVTM and CDR2 ANQGSEA. CDR3 nucleotides: TGCAGCGCTCTACTAGCGGGGGGGCGCGAGGCCTACAATGAGCAGTTCTTC. The encoded protein is CSALLAGGREAYNEQFF.

The rearrangement links TRBV6-5 to TRBJ1-1; the match to TRBD1 covers 9 bases. The CDR3 covers 14 residues. Germline CDR1 is MNHEY and CDR2 is SVGAGI. V trimming: 5 bases; J trimming: 6 bases; junction bases outside the gene matches: 7. In DNA, the CDR3 is TGTGCCAGCAGTCCTCCCCGACAGGGGGCTGAAGCTTTCTTT. Translated, it gives CASSPPRQGAEAFF.

The V call is TRBV18, the J call TRBJ1-3; a possible D gene is TRBD1 (5 bases). Deletions cut 2 bases from V and 8 bases from J, with 16 bases between. The CDR3 contains 15 residues. CDR1 and CDR2 (germline): KGHSH, LQKENI. CDR3 nucleotide sequence: TGTGCCAGCTCACCATGGGGGGGTGAAGCGGACACCATATATTTT. Its protein product is CASSPWGGEADTIYF.

J is TRBJ1-1 and V is TRBV11-3, with TRBD1 as a possible D gene (6 bases). The germline CDR1 and CDR2 sequences are SGHNT and YENEEA. CDR3 size: 15 residues. The V end was cut by 4 bases, the J end by 4 bases, with 16 bases between. The chain's CDR3 is CASSSHRGGGTEAFF. CDR3 in DNA: TGTGCCAGCAGCTCCCATAGAGGGGGTGGCACTGAAGCTTTCTTT.

This chain links TRBV5-1 with TRBJ2-3, with TRBD1 as a possible D gene (6 bases). V was pared by 0 bases and J by 6 bases, with 11 bases between. The CDR3 contains 14 residues. Germline CDR1 is SGHRS and CDR2 is YFSETQ. The CDR3 reads CASSLGTAWDTQYF. As DNA, the CDR3 is TGCGCCAGCAGCTTGGGGACAGCGTGGGATACGCAGTATTTT.

This chain uses TRBV7-8 with TRBJ1-2, with D tentatively TRBD1 (5 bases). The CDR3 covers 12 residues. V was shortened by 8 bases and J by 1 base, with 8 bases between the two germline ends. Germline V gene lookup returns CDR1 SGHVS and CDR2 FQNEAQ. CDR3 sequence reads: CASDRNNYGYTF. DNA for the CDR3: TGTGCCAGCGACAGAAATAACTATGGCTACACCTTC. The entire variable domain, with the rest obtained from reference TRBV7-8 and TRBJ1-2, is as follows: GAGVSQSPRYKVAKRGQDVALRCDPISGHVSLFWYQQALGQGPEFLTYFQNEAQLDKSGLPSDRFFAERPEGSVSTLKIQRTQQEDSAVYLCASDRNNYGYTFGSGTRLTVV.

The chain links TRBV30 to TRBJ2-1; unclear D gene. V was pared by 0 bases and J by 9 bases, with 12 bases between. The germline gives CDR1 GTSNPN, CDR2 SVGIG (reference sequence). The CDR3 is made up of 13 amino acids. In DNA form, the CDR3 reads TGTGCCTGGAGTGTCATGGTCCCCGGTGAGCAGTTCTTC. Translating gives CAWSVMVPGEQFF. The entire variable domain, with the rest obtained from reference TRBV30 and TRBJ2-1, is as follows: SQTIHQWPATLVQPVGSPLSLECTVEGTSNPNLYWYRQAAGRGLQLLFYSVGIGQISSEVPQNLSASRPQDRQFILSSKKLLLSDSGFYLCAWSVMVPGEQFFGPGTRLTVL.

V and J are TRBV6-5 and TRBJ2-7, with a tentative D call TRBD2 (6 bases). This CDR3 is built from 15 residues. The V end lost 2 bases, the J end lost 6 bases, and 17 bases lay between the germline ends. Germline lookup yields CDR1 MNHEY and CDR2 SVGAGI. The CDR3 loop reads CASSYPTTRGVEQYF. Written as DNA, the CDR3 is TGTGCCAGCAGTTACCCTACGACGCGGGGTGTCGAGCAGTACTTC.

This clone was counted once. The chain employs TRBV19 and TRBJ2-2, with D maybe TRBD2 (6 bases). The V gene's germline CDR1 is LNHDA and CDR2 SQIVND (reference sequence). This CDR3 region has 14 residues. V lost 7 bases and J lost 0, with 9 bases in between. The CDR3 reads CASTRTTNTGELFF. The CDR3 DNA sequence: TGTGCCAGTACGCGGACTACGAACACCGGGGAGCTGTTTTTT.

The genes are TRBV7-9 and TRBJ2-5; 9 nucleotides line up with TRBD1. The germline V gene has CDR1 SEHNR and CDR2 FQNEAQ (reference sequence). With 4 bases clipped from V and 5 bases from J, the junction kept 5 bases outside the gene matches. The CDR3 length is 14 residues. In nucleotides, the CDR3 is TGTGCCAGCAGCTCGGGACAGGGCATCGAGACCCAGTACTTC. Protein sequence: CASSSGQGIETQYF.

V and J are TRBV3-1 (or the pseudogene TRBV3-2) and TRBJ1-5; 10 positions agree with TRBD1. J was trimmed by 7 bases and V by 2 bases; bases with no gene match: 8. The germline V gene encodes CDR1 LGHDT and CDR2 YNNKEL (reference sequence). The CDR3 has 16 amino acids. The CDR3 sequence: CASSQNRGQGRQPQHF. CDR3 DNA: TGTGCCAGCAGCCAAAACCGGGGACAGGGGAGACAGCCCCAGCATTTT.

CDR3 residues: CATSRDASGQAFF. CDR3 nucleotides: TGTGCCACCAGCAGAGATGCGTCAGGTCAAGCTTTCTTT. This chain uses TRBV15 with TRBJ1-1, with D uncertain. The CDR3 contains 13 residues. Per the germline V gene, CDR1 is LNHNV and CDR2 is YYDKDF (reference sequence). V was cut by 0 bases and J by 9 bases, with 11 bases left in between.

J is TRBJ1-1 and V is TRBV27; D uncertain. Trimming removed 1 base at V and 8 bases at J, with 5 bases between. Germline V lookup: CDR1 MNHEY, CDR2 SMNVEV (reference sequence). The CDR3 totals 11 residues. The CDR3 reads CASSLYGEAFF. CDR3 sequence (DNA): TGTGCCAGCAGTTTATACGGGGAAGCTTTCTTT.

This sequence joins TRBV5-1 and TRBJ2-1; 14 bases align to TRBD2. The CDR3 spans 16 residues. Per germline, CDR1 SGHRS and CDR2 YFSETQ. V gave up 0 bases and J gave up 6 bases; unmatched junction bases: 2. The CDR3 loop is CASSLAGTSGGNEQFF. CDR3 nucleotide sequence: TGCGCCAGCAGCTTGGCCGGGACTAGCGGGGGCAATGAGCAGTTCTTC.